A single sample gave rise to the 26 T cell receptor beta chains below, sequenced in a study of radiotherapy plus CTLA-4 blockade in lung cancer. The table came from immunoSEQ multiplex PCR; TCRdb's copy has only in-frame clones and leaves some out. The sample includes some 100,000 clones, more than 65% of them seen just once. The sequenced sample was peripheral blood, obtained from a patient treated with radiotherapy plus ipilimumab. All receptors come from a human donor with non-small cell lung cancer who had a partial response to radiotherapy plus ipilimumab.

J is TRBJ2-1 and V is TRBV19; D may be TRBD1 (5 bases). The CDR3 has 18 amino acids. CDR1 is LNHDA and CDR2 is SQIVND in the germline V gene (reference sequence). V was shortened by 3 bases and J by 0 bases, with 18 bases between the two germline ends. The CDR3 is CASSILLGRQISYNEQFF. The CDR3 nucleotides read TGTGCCAGTAGTATTCTTCTCGGTCGACAGATCTCCTACAATGAGCAGTTCTTC.

Of note for this clone: At one boundary the junction diverges from the germline segment, which might be a read error. V is TRBV6-1 and J is TRBJ1-2; a possible D gene is TRBD1 (6 bases). The length of the CDR3 is 14 residues. Germline V gene lookup returns CDR1 MNHNS and CDR2 SASEGT. CDR3: CATLTTGLNYGHTF. In DNA form, the CDR3 reads TGTGCCACCTTAACGACAGGCCTGAACTATGGCCACACCTTC.

The V and J genes are TRBV7-9 and TRBJ1-5; 7 bases fit TRBD1. The CDR3 sequence is 16 residues long. Trimming cost V 5 bases and J 0 bases; bases outside gene matches: 7. CDR1 and CDR2 from the germline V gene are SEHNR and FQNEAQ (reference sequence). The DNA for the CDR3 is TGTGCCAGCAGCCTCGACAGGGCACATAGCAATCAGCCCCAGCATTTT. Its protein is CASSLDRAHSNQPQHF.

Only one count was recorded for this clone. The V gene is TRBV7-7, the J gene TRBJ2-2, with 8 bases identical to TRBD2. CDR1 and CDR2 from the germline V gene are SSHAT and FNYEAQ (reference sequence). This CDR3 region has 15 residues. CDR3 loop: CASRAGGANTGELFF. The DNA of the CDR3 is TGTGCTAGCCGCGCCGGGGGGGCGAACACCGGGGAGCTGTTTTTT.

This sequence joins TRBV6-6 and TRBJ2-1; TRBD2 matches 13 bases. The trim removed 5 bases at V and 4 bases at J, leaving 5 bases unmatched. CDR3 length: 16 residues. The germline V gene has CDR1 MNHNY and CDR2 SVGAGI (reference sequence). CDR3 region: CASSGTSGIPYNEQFF. For the CDR3, the DNA is TGTGCCAGCAGTGGGACTAGCGGGATCCCATACAATGAGCAGTTCTTC.

In the case of this clone: Mismatch with germline at one junction end may stem from a read error. The J gene is TRBJ2-5, the V gene TRBV7-7, with TRBD1 as a possible D gene (6 bases). Germline lookup yields CDR1 SSHAT and CDR2 FNYEAQ (reference sequence). This CDR3 has 13 amino acids. CDR3: CASSFSGEETQYF. The CDR3 nucleotides read TGTGCTAGCAGCTTTTCAGGGGAAGAGACCCAGTACTTC.

In DNA, the CDR3 is TGTGCCAGCCGAGGGGGACTAGCACTTAACACCGGGGAGCTGTTTTTT. It encodes CASRGGLALNTGELFF. The rearrangement uses TRBV6-6 and TRBJ2-2; 9 nucleotides line up with TRBD2. Germline V lookup: CDR1 MNHNY, CDR2 SVGAGI (reference sequence). The CDR3 sequence is 16 residues long. With V trimmed by 8 bases and J by 2 bases, 9 bases remained unmatched.

The chain employs TRBV28 and TRBJ2-7; 10 nucleotides agree with TRBD2. J lost 12 bases, V lost 4 bases, and 15 bases had no gene match. Germline loops: CDR1 MDHEN, CDR2 SYDVKM. This CDR3 comprises 15 residues. The CDR3 region is CASSSPGSGRPWGYF. In DNA, the CDR3 is TGTGCCAGCAGTTCCCCGGGTAGCGGGAGGCCCTGGGGGTACTTC.

The chain joins TRBV5-1 to TRBJ2-7; 9 nucleotides line up with TRBD2. J gave up 3 bases and V 4 bases, and 17 bases lay outside the gene matches. The CDR3 loop spans 18 amino acids. Germline lookup yields CDR1 SGHRS and CDR2 YFSETQ. The CDR3 protein is CASSATPLQAGGIYEQYF. In DNA, the CDR3 is TGCGCCAGCAGCGCTACCCCTCTCCAAGCGGGAGGAATCTACGAGCAGTACTTC.

This clone was seen a handful of times. The chain has TRBV6-5 and TRBJ2-1; D perhaps matches TRBD1 (7 bases). Trimming removed 5 bases at V and 10 bases at J, with 18 bases between. This CDR3 contains 14 residues. CDR1 and CDR2 from the germline V gene are MNHEY and SVGAGI. In nucleotides, the CDR3 is TGTGCCAGCAGTGGAGGGGGCAGGGCAGGGGAGCAGTTCTTC. Its protein is CASSGGGRAGEQFF.

For this clone: At one boundary the junction diverges from the germline segment, which might be a read error. The chain combines TRBV4-1 with TRBJ1-2; no clear D. CDR1 MGHRA and CDR2 YSYEKL come from the germline V gene. CDR3 size: 14 residues. This CDR3 reads CASSKEGGLSGYTF. The CDR3 nucleotides read TGCGCCAGCAGCAAAGAAGGAGGGCTTTCCGGCTACACCTTC.

The chain has TRBV7-9 and TRBJ2-7; TRBD2 matches 7 bases. Germline V gene lookup returns CDR1 SEHNR and CDR2 FQNEAQ (reference sequence). CDR3 length: 13 amino acids. Unmatched junction bases numbered 5, after V lost 5 bases and J lost 4 bases. This CDR3 reads CASSDGLVYEQYF. CDR3 DNA: TGTGCCAGCAGCGACGGACTAGTTTACGAGCAGTACTTC.

The rearrangement links TRBV19 to TRBJ1-5; maybe TRBD1 (6 bases). With 7 bases removed from V and 0 bases from J, the gap between germline ends came to 16 bases. The V gene's germline CDR1 is LNHDA and CDR2 SQIVND (reference sequence). The CDR3 runs to 16 residues. In nucleotides, the CDR3 is TGTGCCAGTAAGGACTCCGGGACACTTAGCAATCAGCCCCAGCATTTT. Its translation is CASKDSGTLSNQPQHF.

CDR3 in DNA: TGTGCCAGTAGTATTCAGGCGGGAAATTGGGGCACAGATACGCAGTATTTT. Translating gives CASSIQAGNWGTDTQYF. The chain uses TRBV19 and TRBJ2-3, with D tentatively TRBD2 (6 bases). The CDR3 sequence is 17 residues long. The V and J ends lost 3 bases and 1 base respectively, with 17 bases between them. From germline, CDR1 is LNHDA and CDR2 SQIVND (reference sequence).

The chain recombines TRBV29-1 with TRBJ1-2, with 7 bases matching TRBD1. The V segment lost 5 bases and the J segment 5 bases; nucleotides outside the gene matches: 2. Germline CDR1 and CDR2: SQVTM and ANQGSEA. The length of the CDR3 is 11 residues. The CDR3 here is CSVTGDYGYTF. The DNA of the CDR3 is TGCAGCGTTACAGGGGATTATGGCTACACCTTC.

For this clone: Other nucleotide sequences in the sample specify the same CDR3. This rearrangement joins TRBV7-3 to TRBJ2-1; 11 positions match TRBD2. The CDR3 loop spans 14 amino acids. After removal of 5 bases from V and 12 bases from J, the junction contained 9 bases not matched to a gene. Germline CDR1 SGHTA, CDR2 FQGTGA. The CDR3 nucleotides are TGTGCCAGCAGCGAAGGGGGACTAGCGGTCCGGCAGTTCTTC. Encoded protein: CASSEGGLAVRQFF.

The rearrangement joins TRBV4-1 to TRBJ1-1, with D maybe TRBD1 (6 bases). Germline loops: CDR1 MGHRA, CDR2 YSYEKL. The CDR3 has 16 residues. V was cut by 0 bases and J by 11 bases, with 22 bases left in between. The CDR3 protein is CASSQDLQSRGTTAFF. Written as DNA, the CDR3 is TGCGCCAGCAGCCAAGATCTCCAGTCGAGAGGGACAACGGCTTTCTTT.

This clone was detected only a few times. The chain employs TRBV5-4 and TRBJ2-2, with a possible D match to TRBD1 (6 bases). CDR1 is SGHNT and CDR2 is YYREEE in the germline V gene (reference sequence). The CDR3 is made up of 13 amino acids. Trimming pared 10 bases from V and 1 base from J, leaving 11 bases between. Written as DNA, the CDR3 is TGTGCCGGTGGACAGATGAACACCGGGGAGCTGTTTTTT. Its protein is CAGGQMNTGELFF.

This chain connects TRBV21-1 to TRBJ1-1. TRBV21-1 is an annotated pseudogene. The CDR3 contains 14 residues. The CDR3 region is CASSDVKPNTEAFF. CDR3 coding DNA: TGTGCCAGCAGCGATGTCAAGCCGAACACTGAAGCTTTCTTT.

This clone was detected only once. The rearrangement uses TRBV6-5 and TRBJ2-7; D not certain. The CDR3 has 13 amino acids. Trimming left V 6 bases short and J 4 bases short, with 13 bases between. Germline-derived CDR1 and CDR2 are MNHEY and SVGAGI. The CDR3 spells CASRGGGLYEQYF. CDR3 DNA: TGTGCCAGCAGAGGCGGCGGATTATACGAGCAGTACTTC.

The V and J genes are TRBV9 and TRBJ1-2, with 9 bases fitting TRBD1. The germline gives CDR1 SGDLS, CDR2 YYNGEE. This CDR3 region has 14 residues. The ends lost 4 bases at V and 2 bases at J; junction bases unmatched: 3. In nucleotides, the CDR3 is TGTGCCAGCAGCCCGGGACAGGGCAACTATGGCTACACCTTC. It translates to CASSPGQGNYGYTF.

The chain recombines TRBV5-1 with TRBJ2-7; D might be TRBD1 (6 bases). Trimming removed 2 bases from V and 0 bases from J, with 9 bases in between. Looked up from germline, CDR1 is SGHRS and CDR2 is YFSETQ. The CDR3 length is 14 residues. CDR3 sequence: CASSLRQVSYEQYF. The CDR3, as DNA: TGCGCCAGCAGCTTAAGACAGGTCTCCTACGAGCAGTACTTC.

Only a few counts were recorded for this clone. V and J are TRBV6-5 and TRBJ2-7; the match to TRBD1 covers 7 bases. CDR1 is MNHEY and CDR2 is SVGAGI in the germline V gene. The CDR3 runs to 13 residues. V was pared by 8 bases and J by 1 base, with 5 bases of the junction left unmatched. CDR3 sequence reads: CASLDRQSYEQYF. The CDR3 region has the DNA TGTGCCAGCTTGGACAGGCAGTCCTACGAGCAGTACTTC.

V and J are TRBV27 and TRBJ1-5; possible D gene TRBD1, 5 bases. Germline CDR1 reads MNHEY; CDR2 reads SMNVEV (reference sequence). This CDR3 comprises 14 residues. V gave up 2 bases and J gave up 5 bases, with 10 bases separating them. CDR3 DNA: TGTGCCAGCAGTTTACGGCCCAGGGATCAGCCCCAGCATTTT. Translating gives CASSLRPRDQPQHF.

The chain couples TRBV5-4 to TRBJ2-3; D is perhaps TRBD1 (6 bases). Per the germline V gene, CDR1 is SGHNT and CDR2 is YYREEE (reference sequence). The CDR3 runs 14 residues. V was pared by 0 bases and J by 4 bases, with 9 bases between. The CDR3 protein is CASSLEWGPDTQYF. Here the CDR3 DNA reads TGTGCCAGCAGCTTGGAGTGGGGGCCAGATACGCAGTATTTT.

The gene calls are TRBV18 and TRBJ2-4; 7 bases map to TRBD1. The CDR3 contains 15 residues. V shed 3 bases and J 3 bases; nucleotides not matched to a gene: 5. CDR1 is KGHSH and CDR2 is LQKENI in the germline V gene. CDR3 sequence reads: CASSPGQPLKNIQYF. The CDR3 DNA reads TGTGCCAGCTCACCGGGACAGCCTCTCAAAAACATTCAGTACTTC.